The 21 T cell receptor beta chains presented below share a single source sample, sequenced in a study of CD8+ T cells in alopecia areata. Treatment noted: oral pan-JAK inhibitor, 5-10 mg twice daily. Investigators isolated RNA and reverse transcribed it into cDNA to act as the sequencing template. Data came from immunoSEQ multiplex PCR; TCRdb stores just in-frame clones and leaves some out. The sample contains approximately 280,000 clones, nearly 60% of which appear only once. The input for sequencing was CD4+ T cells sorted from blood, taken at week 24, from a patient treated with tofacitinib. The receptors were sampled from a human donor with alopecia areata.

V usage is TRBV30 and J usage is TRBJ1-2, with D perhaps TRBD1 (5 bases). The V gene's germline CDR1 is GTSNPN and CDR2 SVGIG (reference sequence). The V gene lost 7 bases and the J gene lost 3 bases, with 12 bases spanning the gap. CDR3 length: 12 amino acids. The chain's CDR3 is CALKARDYGYTF. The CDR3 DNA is TGTGCCTTAAAGGCCAGGGACTATGGCTACACCTTC. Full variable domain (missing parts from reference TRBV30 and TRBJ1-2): SQTIHQWPATLVQPVGSPLSLECTVEGTSNPNLYWYRQAAGRGLQLLFYSVGIGQISSEVPQNLSASRPQDRQFILSSKKLLLSDSGFYLCALKARDYGYTFGSGTRLTVV.

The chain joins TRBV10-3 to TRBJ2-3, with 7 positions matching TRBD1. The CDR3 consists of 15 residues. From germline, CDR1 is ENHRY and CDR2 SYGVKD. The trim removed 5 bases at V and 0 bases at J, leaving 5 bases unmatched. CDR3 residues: CAISMTGSSTDTQYF. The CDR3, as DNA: TGTGCCATCAGTATGACAGGGTCTAGCACAGATACGCAGTATTTT.

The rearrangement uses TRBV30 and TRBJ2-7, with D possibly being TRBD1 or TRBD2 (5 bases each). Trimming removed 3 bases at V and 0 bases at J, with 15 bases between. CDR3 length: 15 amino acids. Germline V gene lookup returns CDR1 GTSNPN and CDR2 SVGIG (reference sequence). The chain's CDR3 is CAWRGTASSSYEQYF. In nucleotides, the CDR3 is TGTGCCTGGAGAGGGACGGCGTCGAGCTCCTACGAGCAGTACTTC.

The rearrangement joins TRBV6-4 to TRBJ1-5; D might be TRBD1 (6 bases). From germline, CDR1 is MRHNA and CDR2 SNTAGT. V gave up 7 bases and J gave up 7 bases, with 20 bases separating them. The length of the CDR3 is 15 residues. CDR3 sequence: CASISQGRPEQPQHF. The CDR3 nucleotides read TGTGCCAGCATCTCACAGGGCCGCCCAGAGCAGCCCCAGCATTTT.

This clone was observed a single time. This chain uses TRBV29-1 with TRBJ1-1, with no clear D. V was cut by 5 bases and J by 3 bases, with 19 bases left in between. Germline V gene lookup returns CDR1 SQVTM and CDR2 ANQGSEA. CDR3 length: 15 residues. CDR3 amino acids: CSVRLESTFYTEAFF. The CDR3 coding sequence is TGCAGCGTTCGACTAGAGAGCACTTTTTACACTGAAGCTTTCTTT.

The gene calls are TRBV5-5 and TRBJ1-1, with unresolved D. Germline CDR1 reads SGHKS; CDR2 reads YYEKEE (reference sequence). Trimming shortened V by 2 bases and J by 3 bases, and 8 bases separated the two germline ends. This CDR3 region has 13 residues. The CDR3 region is CASSFTDDTEAFF. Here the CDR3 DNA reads TGTGCCAGCAGCTTCACCGACGACACTGAAGCTTTCTTT.

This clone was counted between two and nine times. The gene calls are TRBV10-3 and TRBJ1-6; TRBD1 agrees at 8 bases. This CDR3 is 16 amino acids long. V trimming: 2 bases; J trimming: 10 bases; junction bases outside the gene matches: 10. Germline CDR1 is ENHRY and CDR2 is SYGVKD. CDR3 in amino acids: CAISEPRGAGGSPLHF. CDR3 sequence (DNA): TGTGCCATCAGTGAGCCCAGGGGTGCAGGGGGCTCACCCCTCCACTTT.

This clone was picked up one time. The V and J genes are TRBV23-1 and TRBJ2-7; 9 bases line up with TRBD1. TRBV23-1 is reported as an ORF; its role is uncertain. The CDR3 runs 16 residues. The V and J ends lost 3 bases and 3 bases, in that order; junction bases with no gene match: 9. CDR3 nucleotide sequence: TGCGCCAGCAGTCAGAAGGGAGACAGGGGGTTCTACGAGCAGTACTTC. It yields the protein CASSQKGDRGFYEQYF.

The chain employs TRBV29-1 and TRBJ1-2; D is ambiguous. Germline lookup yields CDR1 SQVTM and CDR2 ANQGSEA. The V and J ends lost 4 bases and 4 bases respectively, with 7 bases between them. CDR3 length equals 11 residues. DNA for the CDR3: TGCAGCGTTGGGGAACCCTATGGCTACACCTTC. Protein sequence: CSVGEPYGYTF. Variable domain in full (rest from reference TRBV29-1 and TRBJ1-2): SAVISQKPSRDICQRGTSLTIQCQVDSQVTMMFWYRQQPGQSLTLIATANQGSEATYESGFVIDKFPISRPNLTFSTLTVSNMSPEDSSIYLCSVGEPYGYTFGSGTRLTVV.

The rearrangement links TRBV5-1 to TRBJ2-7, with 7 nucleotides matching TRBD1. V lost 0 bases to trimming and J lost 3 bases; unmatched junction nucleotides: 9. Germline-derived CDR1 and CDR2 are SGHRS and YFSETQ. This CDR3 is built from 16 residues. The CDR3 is CASSLGSTGISYEQYF. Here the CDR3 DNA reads TGCGCCAGCAGCTTGGGGTCGACAGGGATTAGCTACGAGCAGTACTTC.

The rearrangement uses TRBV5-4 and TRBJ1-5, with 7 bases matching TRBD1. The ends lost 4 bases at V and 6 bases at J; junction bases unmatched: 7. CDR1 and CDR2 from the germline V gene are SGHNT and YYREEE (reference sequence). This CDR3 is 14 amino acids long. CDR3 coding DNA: TGTGCCAGCAGCCAAGGGGGCATAGGTCAGCCCCAGCATTTT. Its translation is CASSQGGIGQPQHF. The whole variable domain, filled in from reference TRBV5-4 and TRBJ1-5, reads ETGVTQSPTHLIKTRGQQVTLRCSSQSGHNTVSWYQQALGQGPQFIFQYYREEENGRGNFPPRFSGLQFPNYSSELNVNALELDDSALYLCASSQGGIGQPQHFGDGTRLSIL.

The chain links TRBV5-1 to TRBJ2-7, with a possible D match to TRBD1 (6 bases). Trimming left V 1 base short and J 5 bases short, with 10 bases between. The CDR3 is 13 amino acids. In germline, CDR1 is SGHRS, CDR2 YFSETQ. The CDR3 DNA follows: TGCGCCAGCAGCTTGACAGGGTTTAACGAGCAGTACTTC. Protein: CASSLTGFNEQYF.

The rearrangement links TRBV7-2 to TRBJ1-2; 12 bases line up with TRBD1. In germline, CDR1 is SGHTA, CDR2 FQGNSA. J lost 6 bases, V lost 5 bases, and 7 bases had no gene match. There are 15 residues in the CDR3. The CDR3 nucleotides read TGTGCCAGCAGCCCTACCGGGACAGGGGGCGATGGCTACACCTTC. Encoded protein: CASSPTGTGGDGYTF.

In DNA form, the CDR3 reads TGCAGCGTTCGGGACAGGGAGGCCTATGGCTACACCTTC. Protein: CSVRDREAYGYTF. This chain links TRBV29-1 with TRBJ1-2; the match to TRBD1 covers 9 bases. CDR1 and CDR2 (germline): SQVTM, ANQGSEA. There are 13 residues in the CDR3. With 5 bases clipped from V and 4 bases from J, the junction kept 5 bases outside the gene matches. The full variable domain, completed using reference TRBV29-1 and TRBJ1-2, is SAVISQKPSRDICQRGTSLTIQCQVDSQVTMMFWYRQQPGQSLTLIATANQGSEATYESGFVIDKFPISRPNLTFSTLTVSNMSPEDSSIYLCSVRDREAYGYTFGSGTRLTVV.

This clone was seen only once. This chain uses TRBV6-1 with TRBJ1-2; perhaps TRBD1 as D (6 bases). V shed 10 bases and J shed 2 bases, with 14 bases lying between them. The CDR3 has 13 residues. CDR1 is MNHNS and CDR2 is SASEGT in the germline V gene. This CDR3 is CAIQTGFNYGYTF. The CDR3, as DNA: TGTGCCATTCAGACAGGATTCAACTATGGCTACACCTTC.

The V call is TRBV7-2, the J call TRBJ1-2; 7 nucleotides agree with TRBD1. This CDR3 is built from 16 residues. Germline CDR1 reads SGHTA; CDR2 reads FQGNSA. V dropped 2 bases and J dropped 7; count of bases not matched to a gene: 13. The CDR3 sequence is CASSLRGRQGSSGYTF. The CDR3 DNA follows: TGTGCCAGCAGCTTAAGAGGGCGACAGGGCTCCTCTGGCTACACCTTC.

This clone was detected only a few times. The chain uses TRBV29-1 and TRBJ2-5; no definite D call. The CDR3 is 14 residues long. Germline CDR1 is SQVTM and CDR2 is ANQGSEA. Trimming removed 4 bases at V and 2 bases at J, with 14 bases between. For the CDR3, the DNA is TGCAGCGTTGCCCCCGTAATCCGTCAAGAGACCCAGTACTTC. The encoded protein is CSVAPVIRQETQYF.

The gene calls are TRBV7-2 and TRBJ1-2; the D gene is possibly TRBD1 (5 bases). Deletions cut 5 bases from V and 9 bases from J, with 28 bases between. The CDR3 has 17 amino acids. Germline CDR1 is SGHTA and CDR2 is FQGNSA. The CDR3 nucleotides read TGTGCCAGCAGCCCACTCCCCGTTGGGGCAGGGAGGTTAAGCTACACCTTC. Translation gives CASSPLPVGAGRLSYTF.

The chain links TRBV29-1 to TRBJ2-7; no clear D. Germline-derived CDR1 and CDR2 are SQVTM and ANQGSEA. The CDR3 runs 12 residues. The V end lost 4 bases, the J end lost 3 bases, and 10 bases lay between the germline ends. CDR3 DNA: TGCAGCGTTGGGGAACACAACTACGAGCAGTACTTC. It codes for CSVGEHNYEQYF.

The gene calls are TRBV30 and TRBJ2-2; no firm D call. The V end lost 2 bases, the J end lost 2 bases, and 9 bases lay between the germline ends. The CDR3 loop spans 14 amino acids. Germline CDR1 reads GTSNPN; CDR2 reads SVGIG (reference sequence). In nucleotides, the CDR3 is TGTGCCTGGAGTTGGATGGGTAACACCGGGGAGCTGTTTTTT. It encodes CAWSWMGNTGELFF.

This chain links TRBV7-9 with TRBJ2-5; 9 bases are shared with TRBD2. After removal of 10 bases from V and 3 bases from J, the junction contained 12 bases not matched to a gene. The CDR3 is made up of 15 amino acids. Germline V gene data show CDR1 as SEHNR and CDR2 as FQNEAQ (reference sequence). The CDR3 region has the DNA TGTGCCATCCTATACCCTAGCGGGGCAAAAGAGACCCAGTACTTC. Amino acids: CAILYPSGAKETQYF.